A single sample is the source of the 18 T cell receptor beta chains below, sequenced in a study of blood T cell repertoires in COVID-19. Clones were sequenced by immunoSEQ multiplex PCR, and TCRdb holds only the in-frame ones, with some missing. Of about 100,000 clones listed, about 87% were seen once; the top ten hold 15% to 20%. Sequenced material: peripheral blood. Source of these receptors: a human donor in a cohort sampled during active COVID-19.

This chain joins TRBV6-5 and TRBJ2-5; tentative D call: TRBD1 (5 bases). Germline loops: CDR1 MNHEY, CDR2 SVGAGI. This CDR3 contains 12 residues. The germline V and J ends were trimmed by 6 bases and 3 bases, with 8 bases remaining between them. The CDR3 spells CASRRTKETQYF. In DNA, the CDR3 is TGTGCCAGCAGACGGACAAAAGAGACCCAGTACTTC.

This clone occurred many times. V usage is TRBV24-1 and J usage is TRBJ2-7, with TRBD2 as a possible D gene (6 bases). V lost 4 bases and J 12 bases, leaving 18 bases between the germline ends. The CDR3 has 13 amino acids. CDR1 KGHDR and CDR2 SFDVKD come from the germline V gene. CDR3 in amino acids: CATSDPGGFNWYF. Here the CDR3 DNA reads TGTGCCACCAGTGACCCCGGGGGATTTAATTGGTACTTC.

The chain has TRBV7-8 and TRBJ1-5; TRBD1 agrees at 8 bases. CDR3 length: 15 amino acids. The germline V gene has CDR1 SGHVS and CDR2 FQNEAQ. The junction had 9 bases not matched to a gene; V was cut back by 5 bases and J by 6 bases. CDR3 in amino acids: CASSPGQGWGQPQHF. In DNA, the CDR3 is TGTGCCAGCAGCCCCGGACAGGGCTGGGGTCAGCCCCAGCATTTT.

This chain uses TRBV18 with TRBJ2-1; possible D gene TRBD2, 6 bases. Germline values: CDR1 KGHSH, CDR2 LQKENI. V lost 1 base, J lost 0 bases, and 13 bases lay in between. The CDR3 length is 17 residues. CDR3 coding DNA: TGTGCCAGCTCACCACGGGCGGGAACGAGCTCCTACAATGAGCAGTTCTTC. Its translation: CASSPRAGTSSYNEQFF.

The chain carries TRBV7-2 and TRBJ1-1; D is unclear. CDR3 length: 13 residues. V lost 2 bases and J lost 6, with 10 bases in between. CDR1 is SGHTA, CDR2 FQGNSA, per germline. The CDR3 DNA is TGTGCCAGCAGCTTAAAGGCGGGGTCTGAAGCTTTCTTT. Residues: CASSLKAGSEAFF.

V and J are TRBV4-1 and TRBJ2-3; D perhaps matches TRBD2 (7 bases). Germline V CDR1 and CDR2: MGHRA, YSYEKL. CDR3 size: 17 residues. Deletions cut 2 bases from V and 4 bases from J, with 19 bases between. CDR3 sequence (DNA): TGCGCCAGCAGCCAAACGCCCCTCGGGGGGCGGTCAGATACGCAGTATTTT. Translation: CASSQTPLGGRSDTQYF.

The rearrangement uses TRBV9 and TRBJ2-4; TRBD1 matches 12 bases. V gave up 4 bases and J gave up 7 bases; unmatched junction bases: 9. Germline lookup yields CDR1 SGDLS and CDR2 YYNGEE. The CDR3 length is 16 residues. CDR3 sequence (DNA): TGTGCCAGCAGCTTCCGGGGACAGGGGGCATCGAACATTCAGTACTTC. This codes for CASSFRGQGASNIQYF.

The rearrangement joins TRBV4-1 to TRBJ2-3; 7 bases are shared with TRBD2. Germline CDR1 and CDR2: MGHRA and YSYEKL. The CDR3 is 18 residues long. J was trimmed by 4 bases and V by 1 base; bases with no gene match: 14. Written as DNA, the CDR3 is TGCGCCAGCAGCCAAGTTTTATCTGGACTAGATGGACCAGATACGCAGTATTTT. Its protein product is CASSQVLSGLDGPDTQYF.

The chain carries TRBV5-6 and TRBJ2-5, with TRBD1 matching over 8 bases. V shed 5 bases, J shed 7 bases, and the junction held 7 bases outside the gene matches. The CDR3 length is 13 residues. Per germline, CDR1 SGHDT and CDR2 YYEEEE. The CDR3 coding sequence is TGTGCCAGCAGAAACAGACAGGGGCTGACCCAGTACTTC. Encoded protein: CASRNRQGLTQYF.

The sample holds one count of this clone. The V call is TRBV7-7, the J call TRBJ2-2, with TRBD2 identical over 9 bases. Germline CDR1 reads SSHAT; CDR2 reads FNYEAQ (reference sequence). Trimming removed 1 base from V and 5 bases from J; junction bases left unmatched: 8. The CDR3 sequence is 17 residues long. The CDR3 spells CASSLGYTSGGTGELFF. The CDR3 coding sequence is TGTGCCAGCAGCTTAGGATACACAAGCGGGGGGACCGGGGAGCTGTTTTTT.

V gene TRBV29-1 combines with J gene TRBJ2-3, with 7 bases that match TRBD2. CDR1 and CDR2 (germline): SQVTM, ANQGSEA. J was trimmed by 1 base and V by 1 base; bases with no gene match: 5. The CDR3 contains 15 residues. The CDR3 nucleotides read TGCAGCGTTGAAGGGGTGGGAGGGGGCACAGATACGCAGTATTTT. It specifies CSVEGVGGGTDTQYF.

The chain couples TRBV3-1 (or the pseudogene TRBV3-2) to TRBJ2-6, with a possible D match to TRBD1 (6 bases). Deletions cut 4 bases from V and 5 bases from J, with 18 bases between. Germline assignment: CDR1 LGHDT and CDR2 YNNKEL (reference sequence). The CDR3 runs to 17 residues. The CDR3 sequence is CASSPPSGQGRANVLTF. The CDR3 DNA is TGTGCCAGCAGCCCGCCCAGCGGTCAGGGGCGGGCCAACGTCCTGACTTTC.

J is TRBJ2-5 and V is TRBV2; possible D gene TRBD2, 5 bases. The V and J ends lost 4 bases and 3 bases respectively, with 9 bases between them. The CDR3 spans 13 residues. In germline, CDR1 is SNHLY, CDR2 FYNNEI. The DNA of the CDR3 is TGTGCCAGCAGTGTGACGAGGGAAGAGACCCAGTACTTC. Residues: CASSVTREETQYF.

The J gene is TRBJ1-2, the V gene TRBV20-1; the D gene is possibly TRBD1 (5 bases). V was cut by 7 bases and J by 3 bases, with 9 bases left in between. Germline V CDR1 and CDR2: DFQATT, SNEGSKA (reference sequence). The CDR3 runs to 11 residues. Written as DNA, the CDR3 is TGCAGTGGCGCAGGGCACTATGGCTACACCTTC. Protein product: CSGAGHYGYTF.

The genes are TRBV11-2 and TRBJ2-6; possibly TRBD1 for D (6 bases). Germline V gene lookup returns CDR1 SGHAT and CDR2 FQNNGV. Trimming cost V 2 bases and J 0 bases, with 11 bases left between them. This CDR3 contains 17 residues. The CDR3 DNA is TGTGCCAGCAGCTTATTCCAGGGGCCCTCTGGGGCCAACGTCCTGACTTTC. Residues: CASSLFQGPSGANVLTF.

CDR3 DNA: TGCGCCAGCAGCATAGGCCGACAGGGCTATCCCTACAATGAGCAGTTCTTC. Encoded protein: CASSIGRQGYPYNEQFF. The gene calls are TRBV5-1 and TRBJ2-1; 7 nucleotides match TRBD1. The germline gives CDR1 SGHRS, CDR2 YFSETQ. The CDR3 covers 17 residues. V lost 4 bases to trimming and J lost 2 bases; unmatched junction nucleotides: 12.

The chain joins TRBV6-6 to TRBJ1-2, with unresolved D. The V gene's germline CDR1 is MNHNY and CDR2 SVGAGI (reference sequence). The CDR3 length is 14 residues. The V gene lost 0 bases and the J gene lost 3 bases, with 8 bases spanning the gap. CDR3 DNA sequence: TGTGCCAGCAGTTACTCCCCCCGGGACTATGGCTACACCTTC. Encoded protein: CASSYSPRDYGYTF.

This chain links TRBV27 with TRBJ2-4; TRBD2 agrees at 8 bases. CDR1 is MNHEY and CDR2 is SMNVEV in the germline V gene (reference sequence). With V trimmed by 3 bases and J by 8 bases, 6 bases remained unmatched. The CDR3 has 14 amino acids. CDR3 sequence (DNA): TGTGCCAGCAGTTTCCGGGACGGGGGGGACATTCAGTACTTC. Protein product: CASSFRDGGDIQYF.